This T cell receptor (beta chain) was identified in a study of T cell responses to AZD1222 COVID-19 vaccine. Using immunoSEQ multiplex PCR, the repertoire was profiled, and TCRdb retains in-frame clones only, with some absent. The sample lists tens of thousands of clones; more than 75% were seen once. Trimming shortened V by 8 bases and J by 2 bases, and 9 bases separated the two germline ends. This CDR3 comprises 13 residues. CDR1 and CDR2 (germline): WNHNN, SYGVQD (reference sequence). The sequence was collected from an adult in good health. Specimen: peripheral blood, collected on day 0 of MenACWY control vaccination. This chain links TRBV10-1 with TRBJ2-2; D ambiguous. CDR3 region: CASAGTNTGELFF. DNA for the CDR3: TGCGCCAGCGCCGGCACCAACACCGGGGAGCTGTTTTTT.